The rows below give T cell receptor beta chains drawn from one sample of a study of chemoradiotherapy in HPV16-positive cancers. Here immunoSEQ multiplex PCR was the method, and the copy in TCRdb shows in-frame clones only, minus some. The sample comprises about 32,000 clones, over 75% of which are singletons, and 3% to 4% rests with the top ten. The specimen comprised blood, sampled from a patient who underwent chemoradiotherapy. The receptors were gathered from a human donor with HPV-associated anogenital cancer. CDR3s leave out the opening cysteine and the closing phenylalanine or tryptophan. Each record gives: D gene, V gene, CDR3 protein. A D gene is named only where the DNA matches it firmly.

D: -
V: TRBV30
CDR3: AWSVGGSGNTIY

D: -
V: TRBV5-8
CDR3: ASSLVAGTLRETQY

D: TRBD1
V: TRBV10-3
CDR3: AINANRGQVDTQY

D: TRBD1
V: TRBV19
CDR3: ASTMGGQGETQY

D: -
V: TRBV5-1
CDR3: ASSLDGTHTQY

D: TRBD1
V: TRBV15
CDR3: ATRARAGGNGSSYEQY

D: -
V: TRBV6-6
CDR3: ASSYSLEGNQPQH

D: TRBD2
V: TRBV11-1
CDR3: ASSLVQRGGGETQY

D: TRBD2
V: TRBV6-6
CDR3: ASSRTSGFPYEQY

D: -
V: TRBV11-3
CDR3: ASSLGTGYEQY

D: TRBD1
V: TRBV7-7
CDR3: ASSSYGQGKDTGELF

D: -
V: TRBV29-1
CDR3: SADYGPKETQY

D: -
V: TRBV2
CDR3: ASSEWGAGELF

D: -
V: TRBV5-5
CDR3: ASSLVANAGYT

D: -
V: TRBV18
CDR3: ASSPQIPYDYTVGGTEAF

D: TRBD2
V: TRBV27
CDR3: ASRPMWGGNEQF

D: TRBD2
V: TRBV7-2
CDR3: ASASGGANNEQF

D: -
V: TRBV19
CDR3: ASRDYSRGHGYT

D: -
V: TRBV15
CDR3: ATSSRGTTDTQY

D: -
V: TRBV13
CDR3: ASTEQIFGSPLH

D: -
V: TRBV5-5
CDR3: ASSLVGRTEAF

D: TRBD1
V: TRBV5-8
CDR3: ASSWGDRSHTEAF

D: -
V: TRBV28
CDR3: ASSSLHFGYT

D: -
V: TRBV11-3
CDR3: ASSLDPGASEQY

D: -
V: TRBV13
CDR3: ASSLVPGEPY

D: -
V: TRBV2
CDR3: ASEEQRSGNTIY

D: -
V: TRBV7-9
CDR3: ASSLGVNGYT

D: TRBD2
V: TRBV19
CDR3: ASGTSGVLYEQY

D: TRBD1
V: TRBV4-1
CDR3: ASSHGTGGNQPQH

D: TRBD1
V: TRBV19
CDR3: ASSIKTGGYYEQY